This T cell receptor (beta chain) emerged from a study of T cell changes during pregnancy in multiple sclerosis. CDR1 and CDR2 from the germline V gene are LNHDA and SQIVND (reference sequence). Trimming shortened V by 3 bases and J by 1 base, and 19 bases separated the two germline ends. The CDR3 consists of 17 residues. The method was immunoSEQ multiplex PCR; TCRdb's version includes in-frame clones alone and lacks a portion of them. In the table there are some 75,000 clones, roughly 96% of which are singletons. This clone appeared a single time. The clonotype originates from a female donor with multiple sclerosis, enrolled in a pregnancy study. The sequences come from peripheral blood, collected in the second trimester of pregnancy. The chain carries TRBV19 and TRBJ2-7; possible D gene TRBD1, 6 bases. DNA of the CDR3: TGTGCCAGTAGTATTGTCGGACAGAGCCCGTATTCCTACGAGCAGTACTTC. Encoded protein: CASSIVGQSPYSYEQYF.